This entry lists 7 T cell receptor beta chains sequenced from one sample in a study of T cell responses to AZD1222 COVID-19 vaccine. The method was immunoSEQ multiplex PCR; TCRdb's version includes in-frame clones alone and lacks a portion of them. The top ten hold around 4.5% of the sample, which has about 160,000 clones, approximately 90% seen once. This sample comprised peripheral blood, obtained 28 days after the second AZD1222 dose. The origin of the receptors is an adult who received the AZD1222 COVID-19 vaccine.

This chain links TRBV11-2 with TRBJ1-1; 8 bases agree with TRBD1. CDR1 is SGHAT, CDR2 FQNNGV, per germline. This CDR3 comprises 13 residues. V lost 10 bases to trimming and J lost 2 bases; unmatched junction nucleotides: 6. The CDR3 loop is CATGQEENTEAFF. Written as DNA, the CDR3 is TGTGCCACGGGACAGGAGGAAAACACTGAAGCTTTCTTT.

The chain couples TRBV5-1 to TRBJ1-1; the match to TRBD1 covers 10 bases. Trimming removed 4 bases from V and 0 bases from J; junction bases left unmatched: 9. Germline assignment: CDR1 SGHRS and CDR2 YFSETQ. The CDR3 has 17 amino acids. CDR3 residues: CASSHGTGANMNTEAFF. CDR3 nucleotides: TGCGCCAGCAGCCACGGGACAGGGGCCAACATGAACACTGAAGCTTTCTTT.

The genes are TRBV2 and TRBJ1-1; 10 positions agree with TRBD1. This CDR3 spans 15 amino acids. The trim removed 5 bases at V and 7 bases at J, leaving 10 bases unmatched. Germline CDR1 reads SNHLY; CDR2 reads FYNNEI. CDR3 nucleotide sequence: TGTGCCAGCAGTAGGGACAGGGGAATAACCCGTGAAGCTTTCTTT. Residues: CASSRDRGITREAFF.

The chain carries TRBV6-4 and TRBJ2-3; D is perhaps TRBD2 (5 bases). The CDR3 is made up of 13 amino acids. CDR1 is MRHNA, CDR2 SNTAGT, per germline. V gave up 2 bases and J gave up 4 bases, with 7 bases separating them. CDR3 sequence: CASSDDSADTQYF. CDR3 nucleotides: TGTGCCAGCAGTGACGATAGCGCAGATACGCAGTATTTT.

The chain uses TRBV9 and TRBJ2-5; no firm D call. CDR1 and CDR2 from the germline V gene are SGDLS and YYNGEE. V lost 0 bases, J lost 2 bases, and 11 bases lay in between. This CDR3 has 15 amino acids. CDR3 sequence: CASSVGDFKQETQYF. DNA for the CDR3: TGTGCCAGCAGCGTAGGAGACTTCAAGCAAGAGACCCAGTACTTC. Complete variable domain (other parts from reference TRBV9 and TRBJ2-5): DSGVTQTPKHLITATGQRVTLRCSPRSGDLSVYWYQQSLDQGLQFLIQYYNGEERAKGNILERFSAQQFPDLHSELNLSSLELGDSALYFCASSVGDFKQETQYFGPGTRLLVL.

The V gene is TRBV6-2 or TRBV6-3, the J gene TRBJ2-7; D could derive from TRBD1 or TRBD2 (5 bases each). There are 15 residues in the CDR3. Germline V gives CDR1 MNHEY, CDR2 SVGEGT. Trimming pared 0 bases from V and 0 bases from J, leaving 9 bases between. The CDR3 DNA follows: TGTGCCAGCAGTTACTCCCGGGACCCCTCCTACGAGCAGTACTTC. Translated: CASSYSRDPSYEQYF.

This clone has more than one count but fewer than ten. The CDR3 spells CASSDRGDTEAFF. DNA for the CDR3: TGTGCCAGCAGCGACAGGGGGGACACTGAAGCTTTCTTT. The rearrangement uses TRBV2 and TRBJ1-1; 9 bases are shared with TRBD1. The CDR3 runs to 13 residues. Germline CDR1 reads SNHLY; CDR2 reads FYNNEI. Trimming took 6 bases from V and 3 from J; bases not matched to a gene: 2.